This T cell receptor (beta chain) emerged from a study of T cells in Graves' hyperthyroidism and ophthalmopathy. Study-wide findings and caveats: The model forecast ophthalmopathy, anticipating it by a median roughly 6 months before onset.

Diagnoses used clinical symptoms, serum thyroxine and TRAb, thyroid ultrasound and orbital computed tomography. As regards this clonotype: Its antigen remains unknown.

What was amplified from RNA transcripts were TCR beta CDR3 regions. HTBI primers were employed in a first-round RT-PCR of the TCR CDR3. One entry per CDR3 protein, called by TCRdb with MiXCR from the multiplex PCR reads. The repertoire has approximately 510,000 distinct CDR3 sequences, roughly 20% of them found once; the top ten carry approximately 25%. Germline V gene data show CDR1 as MDHEN and CDR2 as SYDVKM. Trimming took 6 bases from V and 7 from J; bases not matched to a gene: 6. There are 13 residues in the CDR3. The receptor comes from a man aged 18 to 29 with Graves' hyperthyroidism. The chain recombines TRBV28 with TRBJ2-7; 10 bases line up with TRBD2. Sequencing used blood. The CDR3, as DNA: TGTGCCAGCAGCCCTAGCGGGAGTGGGGAGCAGTACTTC. This sequence encodes CASSPSGSGEQYF.